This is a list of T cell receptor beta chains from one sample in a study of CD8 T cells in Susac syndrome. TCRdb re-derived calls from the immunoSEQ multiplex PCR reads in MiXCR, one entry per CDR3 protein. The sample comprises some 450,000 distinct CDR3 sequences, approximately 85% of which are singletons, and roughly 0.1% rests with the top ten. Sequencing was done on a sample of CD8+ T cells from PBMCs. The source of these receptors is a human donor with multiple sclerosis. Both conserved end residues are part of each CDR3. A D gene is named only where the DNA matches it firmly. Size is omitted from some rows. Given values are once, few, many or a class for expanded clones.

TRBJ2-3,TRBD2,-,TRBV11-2,CASSSPRTSGITDTQYF,TGTGCCAGCAGCTCACCCCGGACTAGCGGGATCACAGATACGCAGTATTTT
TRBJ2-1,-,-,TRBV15,CATSRGLAGNEQFF,TGTGCCACCAGCAGAGGTCTAGCTGGGAATGAGCAGTTCTTC
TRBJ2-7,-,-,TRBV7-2,CASSFVGPLDEQYF,TGTGCCAGCAGCTTTGTGGGGCCCCTTGACGAGCAGTACTTC
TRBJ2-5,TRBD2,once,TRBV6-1,CASSPVAGGPFSGETQYF,TGTGCCAGCAGTCCAGTAGCGGGAGGGCCCTTCTCCGGAGAGACCCAGTACTTC
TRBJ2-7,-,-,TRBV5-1,CASSLGERLGKRLSSYEQYF,TGCGCCAGCAGCTTGGGGGAACGGCTAGGAAAGCGGCTTAGCTCCTACGAGCAGTACTTC
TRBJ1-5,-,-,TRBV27,CASSLRGGPSNQPQHF,TGTGCCAGCAGTTTACGTGGCGGGCCGAGCAATCAGCCCCAGCATTTT
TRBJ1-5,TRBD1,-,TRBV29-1,CSVRQGEGNQPQHF,TGCAGCGTTCGACAGGGGGAAGGCAATCAGCCCCAGCATTTT
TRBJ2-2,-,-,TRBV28,CASSLLTATEELFF,TGTGCCAGCAGTTTATTGACAGCCACCGAGGAGCTGTTTTTT
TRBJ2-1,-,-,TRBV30,CAWSRGDEQFF,TGTGCCTGGAGTAGGGGTGATGAGCAGTTCTTC
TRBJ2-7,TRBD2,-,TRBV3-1,CASSSSGEASYEQYF,TGTGCCAGCAGCTCTAGCGGGGAGGCATCCTACGAGCAGTACTTC
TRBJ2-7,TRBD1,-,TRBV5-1,CASSFVPGQQYEQYF,TGCGCCAGCAGCTTCGTCCCGGGACAGCAATACGAGCAGTACTTC
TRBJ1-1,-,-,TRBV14,CASSHVVGPSPEAFF,TGTGCCAGCAGCCACGTCGTCGGCCCAAGCCCTGAAGCTTTCTTT
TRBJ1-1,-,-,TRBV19,CASSSPGGVNTEAFF,TGTGCCAGTAGTTCCCCGGGGGGGGTGAACACTGAAGCTTTCTTT
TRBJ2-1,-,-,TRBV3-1,CASSQAGINNNEQFF,TGTGCCAGCAGCCAAGCGGGGATAAACAACAATGAGCAGTTCTTC
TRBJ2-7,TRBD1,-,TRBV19,CASTTGQGADEQYF,TGTGCCAGTACCACCGGACAGGGGGCGGACGAGCAGTACTTC
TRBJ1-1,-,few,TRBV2,CASKGNTEAFF,TGTGCCAGCAAAGGGAACACTGAAGCTTTCTTT
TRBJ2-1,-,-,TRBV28,CASSPNDEQFF,TGTGCCAGCAGCCCCAACGATGAGCAGTTCTTC
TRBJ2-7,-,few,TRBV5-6,CASSFTGNYEQYF,TGTGCCAGCAGCTTCACAGGCAACTACGAGCAGTACTTC
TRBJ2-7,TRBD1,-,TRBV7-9,CASSPQGVGEQYF,TGTGCCAGCAGCCCACAGGGGGTTGGCGAGCAGTACTTC
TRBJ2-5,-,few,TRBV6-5,CASSPGYQETQYF,TGTGCCAGCAGTCCCGGGTACCAAGAGACCCAGTACTTC
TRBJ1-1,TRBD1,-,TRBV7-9,CASSQGGREAFF,TGTGCCAGCAGCCAAGGGGGCCGTGAAGCTTTCTTT
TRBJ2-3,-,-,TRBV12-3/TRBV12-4,CASSLGTTLTDTQYF,TGTGCCAGCAGTTTAGGCACTACCCTCACAGATACGCAGTATTTT
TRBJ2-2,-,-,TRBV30,CAWSGTYTGELFF,TGTGCCTGGAGTGGGACGTACACCGGGGAGCTGTTTTTT
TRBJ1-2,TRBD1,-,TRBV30,CAWGGTANYGYTF,TGTGCCTGGGGAGGGACAGCCAACTATGGCTACACCTTC
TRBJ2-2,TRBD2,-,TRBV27,CASTRGGAVGELFF,TGTGCCAGCACGCGCGGGGGGGCCGTTGGGGAGCTGTTTTTT
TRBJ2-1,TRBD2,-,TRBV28,CASSSAPGLAPYNEQFF,TGTGCCAGCAGTTCAGCACCGGGACTAGCGCCTTACAATGAGCAGTTCTTC
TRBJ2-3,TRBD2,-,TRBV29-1,CSVGWEGTQYF,TGCAGCGTTGGATGGGAGGGTACGCAGTATTTT
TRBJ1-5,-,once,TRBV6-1,CASGRVGGQPQHF,TGTGCCAGCGGGAGGGTAGGAGGGCAGCCCCAGCATTTT
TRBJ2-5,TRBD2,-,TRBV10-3,CAISEAVAGGPRETQYF,TGTGCCATCAGTGAGGCCGTAGCGGGAGGGCCGCGAGAGACCCAGTACTTC
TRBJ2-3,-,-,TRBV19,CASRAALHPTDTQYF,TGTGCCAGTAGGGCCGCTCTACATCCCACAGATACGCAGTATTTT
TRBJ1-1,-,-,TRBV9,CASSTSLTTEAFF,TGTGCCAGCAGCACCAGTCTTACCACTGAAGCTTTCTTT
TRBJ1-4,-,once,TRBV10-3,CAISEVSQQAATNEKLFF,TGTGCCATCAGTGAGGTGTCCCAGCAGGCCGCAACTAATGAAAAACTGTTTTTT
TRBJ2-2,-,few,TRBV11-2,CASSPFNSYTGELFF,TGTGCCAGCAGCCCCTTCAACAGTTACACCGGGGAGCTGTTTTTT
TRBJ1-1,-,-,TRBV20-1,CSAYNGQEDTEAFF,TGCAGTGCTTATAACGGTCAGGAGGACACTGAAGCTTTCTTT
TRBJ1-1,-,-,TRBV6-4,CASREQGNGEAFF,TGTGCCAGCAGAGAACAGGGAAATGGAGAAGCTTTCTTT
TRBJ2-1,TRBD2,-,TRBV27,CASSPWTSWDNEQFF,TGTGCCAGCAGTCCTTGGACTAGCTGGGACAATGAGCAGTTCTTC
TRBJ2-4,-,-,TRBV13,CASSSNLRTGGVVEAKNIQYF,TGTGCCAGCAGCTCAAACCTAAGGACAGGCGGGGTAGTAGAAGCCAAAAACATTCAGTACTTC
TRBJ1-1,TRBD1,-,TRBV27,CASSLSISGQEVNTEAFF,TGTGCCAGCAGTTTATCCATTTCGGGACAGGAGGTGAACACTGAAGCTTTCTTT
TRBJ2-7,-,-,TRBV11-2,CASSSRDEQYF,TGTGCCAGCAGCTCCAGGGACGAGCAGTACTTC
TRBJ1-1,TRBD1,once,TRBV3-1,CASSQAGTGSAEAFF,TGTGCCAGCAGCCAAGCCGGGACAGGGTCCGCTGAAGCTTTCTTT
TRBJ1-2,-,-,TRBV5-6,CASSLRDKYLDGYTF,TGTGCCAGCAGCCTCCGCGATAAGTATCTCGATGGCTACACCTTC
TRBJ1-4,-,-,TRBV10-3,CAISETGPNEKLFF,TGTGCCATCAGCGAAACAGGCCCTAATGAAAAACTGTTTTTT
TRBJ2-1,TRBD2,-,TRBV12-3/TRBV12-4,CASSLVGGGVSNEQFF,TGTGCCAGCAGTTTAGTCGGCGGGGGGGTCTCCAATGAGCAGTTCTTC
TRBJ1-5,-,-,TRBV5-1,CASSLVRGFHNQPQHF,TGCGCCAGCAGCTTGGTTCGGGGCTTTCACAATCAGCCCCAGCATTTT
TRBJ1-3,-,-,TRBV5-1,CASSLDRLAAGNTIYF,TGCGCCAGCAGCTTGGACAGGTTGGCCGCCGGAAACACCATATATTTT
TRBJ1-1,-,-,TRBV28,CASSLGNDREQNTEAFF,TGTGCCAGCAGTTTAGGTAATGATCGTGAACAGAACACTGAAGCTTTCTTT
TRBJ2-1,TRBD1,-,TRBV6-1,CASSETGIFNNEQFF,TGTGCCAGCAGTGAGACAGGGATCTTTAACAATGAGCAGTTCTTC
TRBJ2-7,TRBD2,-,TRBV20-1,CSAPGGGSVYEQYF,TGCAGTGCTCCCGGGGGAGGGAGCGTTTACGAGCAGTACTTC
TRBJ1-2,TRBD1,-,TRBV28,CASSLRGQFNYGYTF,TGTGCCAGCAGTTTAAGGGGGCAGTTTAACTATGGCTACACCTTC
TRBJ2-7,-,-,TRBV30,CAWSVAISYEQYF,TGTGCCTGGAGTGTAGCCATCTCCTACGAGCAGTACTTC
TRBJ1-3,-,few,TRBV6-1,CASSEAVADLNTIYF,TGTGCCAGCAGTGAAGCGGTGGCCGATCTGAACACCATATATTTT
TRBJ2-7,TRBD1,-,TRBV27,CASSQGQGFIYEQYF,TGTGCCAGCAGCCAAGGACAGGGTTTTATCTACGAGCAGTACTTC
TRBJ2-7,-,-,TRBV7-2,CASSLQGQYYEQYF,TGTGCCAGCAGCCTCCAAGGGCAATACTACGAGCAGTACTTC
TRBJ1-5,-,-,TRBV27,CASSPGLNQPQHF,TGTGCCAGCAGTCCCGGTCTTAATCAGCCCCAGCATTTT
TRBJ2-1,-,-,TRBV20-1,CSARSGTHNEQFF,TGCAGTGCTAGATCCGGGACGCACAATGAGCAGTTCTTC
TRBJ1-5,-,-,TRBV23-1,CASRTGSPSNQPQHF,TGCGCCAGCAGAACAGGAAGCCCTAGCAATCAGCCCCAGCATTTT
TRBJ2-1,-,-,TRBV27,CASSLFQGVGEQFF,TGTGCCAGCAGTTTATTTCAGGGTGTCGGTGAGCAGTTCTTC
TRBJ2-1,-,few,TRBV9,CASSVVPSYNEQFF,TGTGCCAGCAGCGTAGTTCCCTCCTACAATGAGCAGTTCTTC
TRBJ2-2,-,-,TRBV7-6,CALEQGNTGELFF,TGTGCACTAGAACAGGGGAACACCGGGGAGCTGTTTTTT